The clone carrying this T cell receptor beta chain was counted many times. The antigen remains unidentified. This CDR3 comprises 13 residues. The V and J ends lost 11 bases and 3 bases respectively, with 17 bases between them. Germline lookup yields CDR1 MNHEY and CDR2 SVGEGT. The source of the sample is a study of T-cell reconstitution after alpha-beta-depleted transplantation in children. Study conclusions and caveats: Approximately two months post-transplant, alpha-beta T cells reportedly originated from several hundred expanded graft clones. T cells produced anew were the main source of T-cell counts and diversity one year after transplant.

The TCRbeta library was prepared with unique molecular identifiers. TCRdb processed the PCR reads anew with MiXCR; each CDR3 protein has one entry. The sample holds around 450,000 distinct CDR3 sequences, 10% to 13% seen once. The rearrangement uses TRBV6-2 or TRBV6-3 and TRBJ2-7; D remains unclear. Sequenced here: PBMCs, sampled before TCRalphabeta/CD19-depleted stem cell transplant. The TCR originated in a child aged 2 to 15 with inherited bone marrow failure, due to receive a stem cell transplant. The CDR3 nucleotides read TGTGCCGCTAAAGGGTACAGACACTACGAGCAGTACTTC. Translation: CAAKGYRHYEQYF.